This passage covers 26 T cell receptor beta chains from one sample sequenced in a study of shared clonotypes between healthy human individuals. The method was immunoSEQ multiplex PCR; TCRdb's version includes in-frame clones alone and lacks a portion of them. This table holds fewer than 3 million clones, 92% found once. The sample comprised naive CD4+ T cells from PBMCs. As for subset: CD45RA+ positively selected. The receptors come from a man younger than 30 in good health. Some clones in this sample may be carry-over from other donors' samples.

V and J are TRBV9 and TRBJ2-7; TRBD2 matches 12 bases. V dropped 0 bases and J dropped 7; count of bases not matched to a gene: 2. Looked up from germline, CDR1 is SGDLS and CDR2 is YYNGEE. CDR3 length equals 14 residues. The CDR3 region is CASSVGLAGEEQYF. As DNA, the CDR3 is TGTGCCAGCAGCGTAGGACTAGCGGGAGAAGAGCAGTACTTC.

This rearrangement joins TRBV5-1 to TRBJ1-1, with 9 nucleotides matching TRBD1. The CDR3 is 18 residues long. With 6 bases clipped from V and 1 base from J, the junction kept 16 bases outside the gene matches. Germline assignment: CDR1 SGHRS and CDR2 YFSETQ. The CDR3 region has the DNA TGCGCCAGCACCCCGGAGAGGGGACAGGGTTTCAAGAACACTGAAGCTTTCTTT. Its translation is CASTPERGQGFKNTEAFF.

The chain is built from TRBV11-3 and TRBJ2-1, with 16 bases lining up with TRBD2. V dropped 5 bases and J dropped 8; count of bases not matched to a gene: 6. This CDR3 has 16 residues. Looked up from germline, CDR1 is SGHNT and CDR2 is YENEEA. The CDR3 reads CASSPGTSGRVDEQFF. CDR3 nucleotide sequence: TGTGCCAGCAGCCCCGGGACTAGCGGGAGGGTCGATGAGCAGTTCTTC.

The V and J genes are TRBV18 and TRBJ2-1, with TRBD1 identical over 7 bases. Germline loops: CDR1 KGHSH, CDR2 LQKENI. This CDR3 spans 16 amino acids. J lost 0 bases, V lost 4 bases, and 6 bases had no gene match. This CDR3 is CASSRASGGSYNEQFF. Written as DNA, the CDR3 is TGTGCCAGCTCACGGGCCTCAGGGGGCTCCTACAATGAGCAGTTCTTC. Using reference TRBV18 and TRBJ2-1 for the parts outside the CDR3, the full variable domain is NAGVMQNPRHLVRRRGQEARLRCSPMKGHSHVYWYRQLPEEGLKFMVYLQKENIIDESGMPKERFSAEFPKEGPSILRIQQVVRGDSAAYFCASSRASGGSYNEQFFGPGTRLTVL.

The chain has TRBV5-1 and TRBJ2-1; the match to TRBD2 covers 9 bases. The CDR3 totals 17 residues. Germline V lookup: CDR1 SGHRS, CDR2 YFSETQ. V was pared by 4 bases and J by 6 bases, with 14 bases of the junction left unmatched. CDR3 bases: TGCGCCAGCAGCAGGCTACTAGTTGCGGGAGGGGTCAATGAGCAGTTCTTC. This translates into CASSRLLVAGGVNEQFF.

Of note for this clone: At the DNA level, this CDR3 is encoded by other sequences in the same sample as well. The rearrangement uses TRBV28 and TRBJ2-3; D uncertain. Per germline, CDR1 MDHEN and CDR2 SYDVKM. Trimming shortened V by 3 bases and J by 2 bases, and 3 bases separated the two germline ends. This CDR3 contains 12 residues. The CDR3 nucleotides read TGTGCCAGCAGTTTCATCACAGATACGCAGTATTTT. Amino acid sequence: CASSFITDTQYF.

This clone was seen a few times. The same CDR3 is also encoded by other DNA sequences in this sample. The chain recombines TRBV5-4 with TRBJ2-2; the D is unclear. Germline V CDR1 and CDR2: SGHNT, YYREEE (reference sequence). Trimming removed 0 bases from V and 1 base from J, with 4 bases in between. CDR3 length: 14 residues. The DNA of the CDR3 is TGTGCCAGCAGCTTGGACAGGAACACCGGGGAGCTGTTTTTT. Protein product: CASSLDRNTGELFF.

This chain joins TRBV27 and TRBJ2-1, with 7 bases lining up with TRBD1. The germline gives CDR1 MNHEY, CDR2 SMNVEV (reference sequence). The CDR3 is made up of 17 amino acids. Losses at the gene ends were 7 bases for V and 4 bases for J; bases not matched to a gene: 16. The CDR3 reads CASTHRQRTGPYNEQFF. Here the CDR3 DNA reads TGTGCCAGCACCCATCGGCAGAGGACAGGACCTTACAATGAGCAGTTCTTC.

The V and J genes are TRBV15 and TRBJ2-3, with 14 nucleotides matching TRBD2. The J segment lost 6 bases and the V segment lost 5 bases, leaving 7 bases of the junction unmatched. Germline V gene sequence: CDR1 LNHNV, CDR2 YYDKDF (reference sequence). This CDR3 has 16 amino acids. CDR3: CATSGGTSGSVDTQYF. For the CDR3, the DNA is TGTGCCACCAGCGGGGGGACTAGCGGGAGTGTGGATACGCAGTATTTT. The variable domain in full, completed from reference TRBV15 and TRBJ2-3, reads DAMVIQNPRYQVTQFGKPVTLSCSQTLNHNVMYWYQQKSSQAPKLLFHYYDKDFNNEADTPDNFQSRRPNTSFCFLDIRSPGLGDTAMYLCATSGGTSGSVDTQYFGPGTRLTVL.

CDR3 in amino acids: CASSIWGSYGYTF. DNA of the CDR3: TGTGCCAGTAGTATATGGGGTAGCTATGGCTACACCTTC. V gene TRBV19 combines with J gene TRBJ1-2; D is uncertain. Trimming took off 2 bases at V and 4 bases at J, with 8 bases between the two ends. CDR3 length: 13 amino acids. Germline V lookup: CDR1 LNHDA, CDR2 SQIVND (reference sequence).

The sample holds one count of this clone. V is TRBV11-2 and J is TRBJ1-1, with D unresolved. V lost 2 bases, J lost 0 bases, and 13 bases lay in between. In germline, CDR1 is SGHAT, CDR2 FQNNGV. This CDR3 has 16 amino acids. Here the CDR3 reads CASSLMGKSMNTEAFF. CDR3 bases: TGTGCCAGCAGCTTAATGGGAAAGAGCATGAACACTGAAGCTTTCTTT.

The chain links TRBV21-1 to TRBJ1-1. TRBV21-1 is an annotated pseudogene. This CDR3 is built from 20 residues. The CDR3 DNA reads TGTGCCAGCAGCAAAGTGGAGGACGCAGCCTTTCATTCCTCTTACACTGAAGCTTTCTTT. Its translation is CASSKVEDAAFHSSYTEAFF.

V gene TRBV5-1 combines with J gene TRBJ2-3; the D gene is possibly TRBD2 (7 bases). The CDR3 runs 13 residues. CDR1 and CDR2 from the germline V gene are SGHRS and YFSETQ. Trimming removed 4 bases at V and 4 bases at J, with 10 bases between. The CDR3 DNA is TGCGCCAGCAGCGGAGGGGGGGCAGATACGCAGTATTTT. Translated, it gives CASSGGGADTQYF.

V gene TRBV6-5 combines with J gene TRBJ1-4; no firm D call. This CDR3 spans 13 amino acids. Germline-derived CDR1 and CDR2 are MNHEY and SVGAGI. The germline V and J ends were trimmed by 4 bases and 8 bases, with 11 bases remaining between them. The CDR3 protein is CASSSGTWEKLFF. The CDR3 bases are TGTGCCAGCAGTTCGGGTACCTGGGAAAAACTGTTTTTT.

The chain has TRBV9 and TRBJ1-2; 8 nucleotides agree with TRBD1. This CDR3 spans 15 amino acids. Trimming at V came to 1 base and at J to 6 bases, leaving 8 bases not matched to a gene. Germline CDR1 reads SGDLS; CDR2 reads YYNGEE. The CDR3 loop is CASSVSGTGNDGYTF. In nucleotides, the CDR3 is TGTGCCAGCAGCGTATCTGGGACAGGCAATGATGGCTACACCTTC.

Written as DNA, the CDR3 is TGCGCCAGCAGTCAATCGGTGGAGGAGACCCAGTACTTC. Its protein is CASSQSVEETQYF. The chain couples TRBV23-1 to TRBJ2-5; unclear D gene. TRBV23-1 is an ORF for which the function is uncertain. The CDR3 loop spans 13 amino acids. V was cut by 0 bases and J by 5 bases, with 7 bases left in between.

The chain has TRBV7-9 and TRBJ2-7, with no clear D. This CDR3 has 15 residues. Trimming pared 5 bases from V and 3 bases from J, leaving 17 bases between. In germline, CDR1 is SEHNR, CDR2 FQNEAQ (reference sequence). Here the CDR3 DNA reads TGTGCCAGCAGCCGAATAGCAGTCTCCCTCTACGAGCAGTACTTC. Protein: CASSRIAVSLYEQYF.

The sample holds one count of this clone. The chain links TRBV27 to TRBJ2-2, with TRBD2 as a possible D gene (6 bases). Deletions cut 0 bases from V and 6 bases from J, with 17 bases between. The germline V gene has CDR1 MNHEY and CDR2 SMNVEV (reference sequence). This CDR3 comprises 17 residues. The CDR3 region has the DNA TGTGCCAGCAGTTTATCTGCGGTGGGGAGGCTGCCCGGGGAGCTGTTTTTT. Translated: CASSLSAVGRLPGELFF.

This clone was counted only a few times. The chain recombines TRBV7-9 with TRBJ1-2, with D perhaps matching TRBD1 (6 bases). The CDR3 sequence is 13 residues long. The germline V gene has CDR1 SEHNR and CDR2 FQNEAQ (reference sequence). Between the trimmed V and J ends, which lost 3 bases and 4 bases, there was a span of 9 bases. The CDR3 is CASSFGTPYGYTF. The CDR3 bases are TGTGCCAGCAGCTTTGGGACACCCTATGGCTACACCTTC.

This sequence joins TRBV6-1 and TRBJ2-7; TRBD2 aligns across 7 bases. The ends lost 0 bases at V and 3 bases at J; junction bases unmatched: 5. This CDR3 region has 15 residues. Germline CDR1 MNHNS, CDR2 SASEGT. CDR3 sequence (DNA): TGTGCCAGCAGTGAAGCCCCAGCGGGATACTACGAGCAGTACTTC. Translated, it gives CASSEAPAGYYEQYF.

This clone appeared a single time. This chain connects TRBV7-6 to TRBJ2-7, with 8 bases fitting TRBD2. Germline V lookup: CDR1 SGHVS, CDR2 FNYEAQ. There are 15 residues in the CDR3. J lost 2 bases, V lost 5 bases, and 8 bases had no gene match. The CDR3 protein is CASSPQREKTYEQYF. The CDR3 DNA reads TGTGCCAGCAGCCCCCAGCGGGAGAAAACCTACGAGCAGTACTTC.

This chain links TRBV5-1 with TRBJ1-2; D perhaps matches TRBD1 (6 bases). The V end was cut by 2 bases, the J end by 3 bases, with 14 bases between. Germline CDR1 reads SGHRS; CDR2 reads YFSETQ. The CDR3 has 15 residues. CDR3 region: CASSLPGVVDYGYTF. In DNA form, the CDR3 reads TGCGCCAGCAGCTTACCAGGGGTAGTCGACTATGGCTACACCTTC.

The chain's CDR3 is CASSIDPQGSGNTIYF. CDR3 sequence (DNA): TGTGCCAGCTCAATCGACCCTCAGGGATCTGGAAACACCATATATTTT. This rearrangement joins TRBV18 to TRBJ1-3; TRBD1 might be the D (5 bases). CDR3 length: 16 residues. V dropped 5 bases and J dropped 1 base, with 15 bases sitting between them. Germline loops: CDR1 KGHSH, CDR2 LQKENI.

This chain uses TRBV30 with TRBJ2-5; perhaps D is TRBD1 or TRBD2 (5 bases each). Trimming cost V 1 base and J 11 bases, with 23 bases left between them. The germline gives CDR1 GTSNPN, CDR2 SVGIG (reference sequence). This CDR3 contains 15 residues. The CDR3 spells CAWSGDSGRVREQYF. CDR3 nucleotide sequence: TGTGCCTGGAGTGGAGATTCGGGCAGGGTAAGGGAGCAGTACTTC.

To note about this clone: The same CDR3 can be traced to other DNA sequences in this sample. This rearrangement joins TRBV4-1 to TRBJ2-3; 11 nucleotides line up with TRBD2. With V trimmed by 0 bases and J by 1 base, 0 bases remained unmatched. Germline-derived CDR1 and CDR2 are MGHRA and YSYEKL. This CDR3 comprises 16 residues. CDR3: CASSQELAGGTDTQYF. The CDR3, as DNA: TGCGCCAGCAGCCAAGAACTAGCGGGGGGCACAGATACGCAGTATTTT.

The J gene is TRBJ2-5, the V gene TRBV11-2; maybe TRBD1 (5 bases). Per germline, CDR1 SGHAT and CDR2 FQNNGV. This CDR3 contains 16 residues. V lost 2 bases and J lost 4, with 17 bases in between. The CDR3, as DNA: TGTGCCAGCAGCTTAATAGGCAGGGCCCCGGGAGAGACCCAGTACTTC. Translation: CASSLIGRAPGETQYF.